The rows below give T cell receptor beta chains drawn from one sample of a study of cytomegalovirus exposure and HLA in healthy donors. TCRdb's copy holds only in-frame clones and misses some; the assay was immunoSEQ multiplex PCR. This sample carries 200,000 or so clones, approximately 78% of them seen once, and the ten largest clones take under 7.5%. Input material: PBMCs. These receptors were obtained from a woman in her forties or fifties in good health and CMV-seropositive. The CDR3 runs from the conserved cysteine through the conserved F or W. A D gene is named only where the DNA matches it firmly. The size field is filled for only some rows; it gives once, few, many or a size class.

v_call,j_call,d_call,clone_size,cdr3_aa,cdr3_nt
TRBV5-1,TRBJ2-3,.,.,CASSPGPGLPADTQYF,TGCGCCAGCAGCCCCGGGCCGGGACTTCCAGCAGATACGCAGTATTTT
TRBV6-4,TRBJ2-1,TRBD2,.,CASSDSSSGVDEQFF,TGTGCCAGCAGTGACTCTTCTAGCGGGGTGGATGAGCAGTTCTTC
TRBV19,TRBJ2-3,.,.,CASSAWTADTQYF,TGTGCCAGTAGTGCCTGGACTGCAGATACGCAGTATTTT
TRBV10-2,TRBJ2-3,TRBD2,.,CASSARTSGIGDTQYF,TGCGCCAGCTCTGCCCGGACTAGCGGGATAGGAGATACGCAGTATTTT
TRBV4-2,TRBJ2-1,TRBD2,.,CASSQLQLASAYNEQFF,TGTGCCAGCAGCCAACTCCAACTAGCGTCAGCTTACAATGAGCAGTTCTTC
TRBV6-6,TRBJ1-1,TRBD1,.,CASSPDRGGTEAFF,TGTGCCAGCAGCCCTGACAGGGGAGGCACTGAAGCTTTCTTT
TRBV27,TRBJ2-7,.,once,CASSSGTSSYEQYF,TGTGCCAGCAGTTCAGGCACTAGCTCCTACGAGCAGTACTTC
TRBV27,TRBJ1-5,TRBD1,.,CASSPDRGPGRNQPQHF,TGTGCCAGCAGTCCGGACAGGGGGCCGGGTCGGAATCAGCCCCAGCATTTT
TRBV9,TRBJ1-3,.,.,CASSARDTPSGNTIYF,TGTGCCAGCAGCGCACGCGACACTCCCTCTGGAAACACCATATATTTT
TRBV7-2,TRBJ2-7,TRBD2,.,CASSYQRELEQYF,TGTGCCAGCAGCTATCAGCGGGAACTCGAGCAGTACTTC
TRBV7-8,TRBJ2-6,.,.,CASSLAGSSGANGLTF,TGTGCCAGCAGCTTAGCGGGGTCCTCTGGGGCCAACGGCCTGACTTTC
TRBV5-1,TRBJ2-7,.,few,CASSLVQIGDSGEQYF,TGCGCCAGCAGCTTGGTGCAAATCGGAGACTCGGGGGAGCAGTACTTC
TRBV27,TRBJ1-1,.,few,CASSLLGGRVTEAFF,TGTGCCAGCAGTTTACTGGGGGGTCGGGTCACTGAAGCTTTCTTT
TRBV4-3,TRBJ2-7,.,.,CASSQEWQISYEQYF,TGCGCCAGCAGCCAAGAATGGCAGATCTCCTACGAGCAGTACTTC
TRBV28,TRBJ1-2,.,.,CASAPTDYGYTF,TGTGCCAGCGCCCCGACAGACTATGGCTACACCTTC
TRBV6-6,TRBJ2-6,TRBD1,once,CASSYGQGGANVLTF,TGTGCCAGCAGTTATGGACAGGGAGGGGCCAACGTCCTGACTTTC
TRBV2,TRBJ2-7,TRBD1,.,CASGQDRGISYEQYF,TGTGCCAGCGGTCAGGACAGGGGGATCTCCTACGAGCAGTACTTC
TRBV7-9,TRBJ2-1,TRBD1,.,CASSMNPDRGAYNEQFF,TGTGCCAGCAGCATGAATCCCGACAGGGGGGCCTACAATGAGCAGTTCTTC
TRBV6-5,TRBJ1-1,.,few,CASRVQMNTEAFF,TGTGCCAGCAGGGTACAGATGAACACTGAAGCTTTCTTT
TRBV27,TRBJ2-2,TRBD2,.,CASSLTSGGPTGELFF,TGTGCCAGCAGTCTGACTAGCGGGGGGCCAACCGGGGAGCTGTTTTTT
TRBV11-1,TRBJ2-3,TRBD2,.,CASSSGLALSTDTQYF,TGTGCCAGCAGCTCAGGACTAGCACTTAGCACAGATACGCAGTATTTT
TRBV6-4,TRBJ1-5,TRBD1,.,CASSGRGQGQGPQHF,TGTGCCAGCAGTGGGAGAGGACAGGGCCAGGGCCCCCAGCATTTT
TRBV29-1,TRBJ2-4,.,.,CSVEARDIQYF,TGCAGCGTTGAAGCCCGGGACATTCAGTACTTC
TRBV19,TRBJ2-2,.,.,CASSLWTPKSTGELFF,TGTGCCAGTAGTCTTTGGACTCCCAAGAGCACCGGGGAGCTGTTTTTT
TRBV7-2,TRBJ1-6,TRBD1,.,CASSLNRGYSPLHF,TGTGCCAGCAGCTTAAACAGGGGTTATTCACCCCTCCACTTT
TRBV28,TRBJ1-1,TRBD1,.,CASSLYRGSEAFF,TGTGCCAGCAGTTTATACAGGGGCAGTGAAGCTTTCTTT